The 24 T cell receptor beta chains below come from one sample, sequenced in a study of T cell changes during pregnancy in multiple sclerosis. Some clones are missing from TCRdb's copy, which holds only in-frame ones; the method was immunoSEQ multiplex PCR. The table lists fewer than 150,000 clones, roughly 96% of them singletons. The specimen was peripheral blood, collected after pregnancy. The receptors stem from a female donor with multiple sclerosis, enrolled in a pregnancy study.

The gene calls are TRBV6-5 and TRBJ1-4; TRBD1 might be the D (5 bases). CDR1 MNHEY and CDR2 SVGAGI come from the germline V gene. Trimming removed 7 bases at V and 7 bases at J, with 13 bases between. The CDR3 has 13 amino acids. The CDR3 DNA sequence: TGTGCCAGCACCCCGGGGGGGAGTGAAAAACTGTTTTTT. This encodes CASTPGGSEKLFF.

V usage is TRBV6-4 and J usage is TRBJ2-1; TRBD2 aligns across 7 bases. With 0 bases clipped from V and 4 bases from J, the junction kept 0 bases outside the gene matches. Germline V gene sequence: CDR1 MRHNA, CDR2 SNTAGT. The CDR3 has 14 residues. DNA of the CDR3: TGTGCCAGCAGTGACTCGGGGGGGTACAATGAGCAGTTCTTC. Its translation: CASSDSGGYNEQFF.

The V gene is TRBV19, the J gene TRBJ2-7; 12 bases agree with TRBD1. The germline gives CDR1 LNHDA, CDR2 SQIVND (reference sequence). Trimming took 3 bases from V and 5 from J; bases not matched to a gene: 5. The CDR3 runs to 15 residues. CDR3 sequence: CASSMGTGGADEQYF. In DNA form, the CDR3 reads TGTGCCAGTAGTATGGGGACAGGGGGCGCGGACGAGCAGTACTTC.

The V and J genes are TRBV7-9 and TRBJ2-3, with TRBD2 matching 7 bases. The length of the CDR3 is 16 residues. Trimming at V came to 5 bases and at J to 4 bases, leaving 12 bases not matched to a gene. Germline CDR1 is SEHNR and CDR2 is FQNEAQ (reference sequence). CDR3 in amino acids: CASSPLSGKGPDTQYF. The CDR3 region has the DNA TGTGCCAGCAGCCCTCTGAGCGGGAAGGGCCCAGATACGCAGTATTTT.

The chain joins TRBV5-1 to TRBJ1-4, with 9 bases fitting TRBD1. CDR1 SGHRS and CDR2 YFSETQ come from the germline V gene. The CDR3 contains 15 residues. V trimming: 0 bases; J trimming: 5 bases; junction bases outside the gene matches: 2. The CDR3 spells CASSLETGGNEKLFF. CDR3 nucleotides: TGCGCCAGCAGCTTGGAGACAGGGGGAAATGAAAAACTGTTTTTT.

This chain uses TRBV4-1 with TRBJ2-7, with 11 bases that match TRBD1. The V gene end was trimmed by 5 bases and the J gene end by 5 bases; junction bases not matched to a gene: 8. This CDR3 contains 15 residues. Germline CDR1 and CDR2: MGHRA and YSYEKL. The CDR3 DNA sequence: TGCGCCAGCAGCTTTCGGACAGGGGGCTCGGACGAGCAGTACTTC. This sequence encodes CASSFRTGGSDEQYF.

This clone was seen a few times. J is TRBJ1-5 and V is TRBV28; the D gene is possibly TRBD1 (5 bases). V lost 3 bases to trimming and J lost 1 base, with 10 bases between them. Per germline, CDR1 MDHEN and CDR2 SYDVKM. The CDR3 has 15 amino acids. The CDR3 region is CASSFRDRSNQPQHF. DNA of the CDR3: TGTGCCAGCAGTTTCAGGGATAGGAGCAATCAGCCCCAGCATTTT.

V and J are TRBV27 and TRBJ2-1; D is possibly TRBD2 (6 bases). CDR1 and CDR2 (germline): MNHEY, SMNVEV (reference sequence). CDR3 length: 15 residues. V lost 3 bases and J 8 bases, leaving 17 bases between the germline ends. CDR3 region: CASSLSSGTGDEQFF. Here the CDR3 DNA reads TGTGCCAGCAGTTTGTCCAGCGGCACGGGGGATGAGCAGTTCTTC.

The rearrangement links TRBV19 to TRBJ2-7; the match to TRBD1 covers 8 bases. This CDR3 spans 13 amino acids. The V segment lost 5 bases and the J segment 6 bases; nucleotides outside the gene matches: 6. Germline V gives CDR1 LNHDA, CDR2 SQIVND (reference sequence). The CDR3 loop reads CASSQDRVSEQYF. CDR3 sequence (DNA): TGTGCCAGTAGTCAGGACAGGGTCTCCGAGCAGTACTTC.

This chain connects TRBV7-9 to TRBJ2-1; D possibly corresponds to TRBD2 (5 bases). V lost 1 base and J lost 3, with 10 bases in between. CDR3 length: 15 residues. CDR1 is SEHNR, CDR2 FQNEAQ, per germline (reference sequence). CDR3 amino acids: CASSLVSGNYNEQFF. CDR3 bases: TGTGCCAGCAGCTTAGTGAGCGGAAACTACAATGAGCAGTTCTTC.

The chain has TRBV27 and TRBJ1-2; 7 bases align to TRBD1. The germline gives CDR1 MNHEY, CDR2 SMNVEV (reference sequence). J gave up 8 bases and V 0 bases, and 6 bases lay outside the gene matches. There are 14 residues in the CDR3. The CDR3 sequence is CASSLSARGDGYTF. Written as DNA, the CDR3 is TGTGCCAGCAGTTTATCTGCCAGGGGGGACGGCTACACCTTC.

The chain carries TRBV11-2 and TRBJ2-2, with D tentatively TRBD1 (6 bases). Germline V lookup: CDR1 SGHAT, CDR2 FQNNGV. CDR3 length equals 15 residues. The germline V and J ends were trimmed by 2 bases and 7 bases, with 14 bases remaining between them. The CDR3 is CASSLRQGILGELFF. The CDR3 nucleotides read TGTGCCAGCAGCTTACGGCAGGGGATCCTCGGGGAGCTGTTTTTT.

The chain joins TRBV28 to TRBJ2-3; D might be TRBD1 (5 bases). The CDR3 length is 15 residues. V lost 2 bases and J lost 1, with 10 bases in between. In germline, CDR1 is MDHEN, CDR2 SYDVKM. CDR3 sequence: CASSLQGGGTDTQYF. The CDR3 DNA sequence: TGTGCCAGCAGTTTACAGGGTGGGGGCACAGATACGCAGTATTTT.

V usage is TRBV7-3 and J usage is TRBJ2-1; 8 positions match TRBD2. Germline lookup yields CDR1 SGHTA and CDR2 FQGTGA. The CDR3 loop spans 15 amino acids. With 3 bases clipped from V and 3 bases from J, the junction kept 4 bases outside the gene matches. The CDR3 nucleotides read TGTGCCAGCAGCTTGGGACTAGTAAGCTACAATGAGCAGTTCTTC. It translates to CASSLGLVSYNEQFF. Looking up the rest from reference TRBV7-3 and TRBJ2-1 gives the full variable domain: GAGVSQTPSNKVTEKGKYVELRCDPISGHTALYWYRQSLGQGPEFLIYFQGTGAADDSGLPNDRFFAVRPEGSVSTLKIQRTERGDSAVYLCASSLGLVSYNEQFFGPGTRLTVL.

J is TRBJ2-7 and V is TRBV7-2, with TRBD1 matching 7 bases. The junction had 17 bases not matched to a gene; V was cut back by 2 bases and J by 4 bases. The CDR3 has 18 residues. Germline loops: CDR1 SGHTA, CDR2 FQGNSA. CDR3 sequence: CASSLHGATGNPPYEQYF. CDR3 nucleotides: TGTGCCAGCAGCTTACACGGAGCGACAGGGAACCCACCATACGAGCAGTACTTC.

Here the CDR3 reads CASSPETGGANTEAFF. CDR3 coding DNA: TGTGCCAGCAGCCCCGAGACCGGGGGGGCGAACACTGAAGCTTTCTTT. The chain couples TRBV27 to TRBJ1-1, with a weak D call TRBD1 (6 bases). Germline loops: CDR1 MNHEY, CDR2 SMNVEV (reference sequence). The CDR3 consists of 16 residues. Trimming took off 6 bases at V and 1 base at J, with 18 bases between the two ends.

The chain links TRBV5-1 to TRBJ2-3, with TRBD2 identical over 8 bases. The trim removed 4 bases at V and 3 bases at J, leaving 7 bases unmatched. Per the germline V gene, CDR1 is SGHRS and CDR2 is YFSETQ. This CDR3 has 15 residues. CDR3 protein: CASSPGLALTDTQYF. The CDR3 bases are TGCGCCAGCAGCCCCGGACTAGCTTTAACAGATACGCAGTATTTT.

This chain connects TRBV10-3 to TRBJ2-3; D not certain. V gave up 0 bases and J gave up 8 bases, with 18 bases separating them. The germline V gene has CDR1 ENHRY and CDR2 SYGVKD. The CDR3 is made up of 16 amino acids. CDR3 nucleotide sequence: TGTGCCATCAGTGAGTCGGTCGGTAATCCGCCAGGTACGCAGTATTTT. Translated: CAISESVGNPPGTQYF.

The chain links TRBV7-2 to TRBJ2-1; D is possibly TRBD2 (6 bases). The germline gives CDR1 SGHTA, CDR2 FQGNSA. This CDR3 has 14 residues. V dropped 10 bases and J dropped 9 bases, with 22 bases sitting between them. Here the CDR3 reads CATSVERLASEQFF. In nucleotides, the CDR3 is TGTGCCACCAGTGTCGAGAGGCTAGCGAGTGAGCAGTTCTTC.

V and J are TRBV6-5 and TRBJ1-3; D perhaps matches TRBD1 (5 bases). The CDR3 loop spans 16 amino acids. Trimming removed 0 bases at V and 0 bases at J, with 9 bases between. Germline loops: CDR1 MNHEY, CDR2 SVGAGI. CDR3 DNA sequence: TGTGCCAGCAGTTACTCGGGGGGATACTCTGGAAACACCATATATTTT. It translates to CASSYSGGYSGNTIYF.

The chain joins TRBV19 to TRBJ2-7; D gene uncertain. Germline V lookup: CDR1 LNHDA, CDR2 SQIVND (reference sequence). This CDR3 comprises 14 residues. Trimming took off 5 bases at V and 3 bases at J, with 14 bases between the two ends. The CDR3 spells CASSLSRIDYEQYF. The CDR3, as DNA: TGTGCCAGTAGTTTATCCCGCATAGACTACGAGCAGTACTTC.

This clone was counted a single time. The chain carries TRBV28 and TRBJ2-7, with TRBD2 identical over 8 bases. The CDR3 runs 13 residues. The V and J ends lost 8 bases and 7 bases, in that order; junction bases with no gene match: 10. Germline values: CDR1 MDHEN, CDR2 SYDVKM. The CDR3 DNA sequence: TGTGCCAGCGCGGGGGGAGGGCTGGGGGAGCAGTACTTC. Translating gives CASAGGGLGEQYF.

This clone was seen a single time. The CDR3, as DNA: TGTGCCAGTAGCCTGGGGCTAGCGGGACTCAATGAGCAGTTCTTC. Protein sequence: CASSLGLAGLNEQFF. The V and J genes are TRBV19 and TRBJ2-1; 9 bases fit TRBD2. CDR1 and CDR2 (germline): LNHDA, SQIVND (reference sequence). V lost 6 bases to trimming and J lost 6 bases; unmatched junction nucleotides: 9. The CDR3 totals 15 residues.

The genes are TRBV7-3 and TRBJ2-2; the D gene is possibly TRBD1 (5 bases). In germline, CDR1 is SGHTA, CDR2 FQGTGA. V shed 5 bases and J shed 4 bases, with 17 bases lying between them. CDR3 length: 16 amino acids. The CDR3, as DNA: TGTGCCAGCAGCCCCTCAAGGACAACCGTCACCGGGGAGCTGTTTTTT. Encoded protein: CASSPSRTTVTGELFF.